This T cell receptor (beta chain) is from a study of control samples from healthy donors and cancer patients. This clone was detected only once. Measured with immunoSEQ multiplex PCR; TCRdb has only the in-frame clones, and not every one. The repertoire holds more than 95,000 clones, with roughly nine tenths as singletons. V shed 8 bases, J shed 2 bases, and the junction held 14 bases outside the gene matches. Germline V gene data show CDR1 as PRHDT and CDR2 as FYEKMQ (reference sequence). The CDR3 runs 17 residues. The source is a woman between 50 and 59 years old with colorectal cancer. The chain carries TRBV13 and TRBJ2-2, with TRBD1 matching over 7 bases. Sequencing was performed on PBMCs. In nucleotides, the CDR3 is TGTGCCAGCCTTGCCCGAATCGACAGGGACAACACCGGGGAGCTGTTTTTT. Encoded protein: CASLARIDRDNTGELFF. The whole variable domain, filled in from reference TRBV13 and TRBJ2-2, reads AAGVIQSPRHLIKEKRETATLKCYPIPRHDTVYWYQQGPGQDPQFLISFYEKMQSDKGSIPDRFSAQQFSDYHSELNMSSLELGDSALYFCASLARIDRDNTGELFFGEGSRLTVL.